The 7 T cell receptor beta chains below were found in one sample sequenced in a study of technical replicates of blood from a few donors. Sequenced by immunoSEQ multiplex PCR; TCRdb stores in-frame clones only, minus some. The sample consists of about 88,000 clones, 94% of them appearing once. What was sequenced was T cells isolated from PBMCs. The receptors here all came from a human donor in good health.

The chain carries TRBV5-1 and TRBJ2-1; TRBD2 is a possible D gene (5 bases). Germline CDR1 reads SGHRS; CDR2 reads YFSETQ. V lost 0 bases and J lost 6, with 10 bases in between. The length of the CDR3 is 14 residues. In DNA form, the CDR3 reads TGCGCCAGCAGCTTGGCCGGAGCGGTCAATGAGCAGTTCTTC. This codes for CASSLAGAVNEQFF.

This clone appeared a few times. The chain employs TRBV11-3 and TRBJ1-1; D remains ambiguous. The CDR3 is 14 amino acids. The ends were cut back, 7 bases at V and 2 bases at J, with 14 bases in the middle. CDR1 SGHNT and CDR2 YENEEA come from the germline V gene. CDR3 sequence reads: CASNPSDSNTEAFF. CDR3 in DNA: TGTGCCAGCAACCCGAGTGATAGCAACACTGAAGCTTTCTTT.

This chain links TRBV6-6 with TRBJ2-2; 13 bases map to TRBD2. Germline-derived CDR1 and CDR2 are MNHNY and SVGAGI (reference sequence). CDR3 length: 15 residues. Trimming at V came to 4 bases and at J to 4 bases, leaving 0 bases not matched to a gene. The CDR3 DNA sequence: TGTGCCAGCAGTTGGACTAGCGGGAGCACCGGGGAGCTGTTTTTT. It codes for CASSWTSGSTGELFF.

The chain links TRBV7-3 to TRBJ2-3; D might be TRBD2 (5 bases). Germline CDR1 SGHTA, CDR2 FQGTGA. V gave up 5 bases and J gave up 4 bases, with 16 bases separating them. The CDR3 spans 15 residues. DNA of the CDR3: TGTGCCAGCAGCCCACTAGGCTCCGAGGCAGATACGCAGTATTTT. Amino acid sequence: CASSPLGSEADTQYF.

V and J are TRBV29-1 and TRBJ1-2, with TRBD1 matching over 7 bases. The CDR3 totals 13 residues. V was clipped by 3 bases and J by 1 base; unmatched bases: 2. CDR1 SQVTM and CDR2 ANQGSEA come from the germline V gene. Written as DNA, the CDR3 is TGCAGCGTTGAGGGGACAGTTAACTATGGCTACACCTTC. It is translated as CSVEGTVNYGYTF.

The J gene is TRBJ2-3, the V gene TRBV10-1, with D maybe TRBD2 (7 bases). Germline CDR1 is WNHNN and CDR2 is SYGVQD (reference sequence). Trimming left V 6 bases short and J 6 bases short, with 25 bases between. The CDR3 consists of 17 residues. CDR3 nucleotide sequence: TGCGCCAGCAGCGGGGGCCCGGGGGGTAGCTCACAGGATACGCAGTATTTT. Translating gives CASSGGPGGSSQDTQYF.

This chain links TRBV9 with TRBJ2-1, with 7 bases lining up with TRBD1. J was trimmed by 3 bases and V by 5 bases; bases with no gene match: 11. Germline V gene data show CDR1 as SGDLS and CDR2 as YYNGEE. CDR3 length: 16 amino acids. CDR3 nucleotides: TGTGCCAGCAGTGAAGCCGGGACAGCCTTCTACAATGAGCAGTTCTTC. The encoded protein is CASSEAGTAFYNEQFF.